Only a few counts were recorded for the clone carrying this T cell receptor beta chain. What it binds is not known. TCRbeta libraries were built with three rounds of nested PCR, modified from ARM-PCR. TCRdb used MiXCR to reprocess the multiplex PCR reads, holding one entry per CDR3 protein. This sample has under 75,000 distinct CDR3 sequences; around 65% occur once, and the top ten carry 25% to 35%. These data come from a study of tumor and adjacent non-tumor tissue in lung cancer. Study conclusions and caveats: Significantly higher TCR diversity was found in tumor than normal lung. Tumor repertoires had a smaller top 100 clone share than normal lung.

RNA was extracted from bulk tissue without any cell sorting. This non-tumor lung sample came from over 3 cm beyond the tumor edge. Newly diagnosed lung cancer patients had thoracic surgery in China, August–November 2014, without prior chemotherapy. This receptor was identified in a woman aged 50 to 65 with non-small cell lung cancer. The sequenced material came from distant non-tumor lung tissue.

CDR3 DNA: TGTGCCGGTAGCCAACACAGCTACGGCTACACCTTC. It codes for CAGSQHSYGYTF. V usage is TRBV4-2 and J usage is TRBJ1-2, with D hard to call. This CDR3 is built from 12 residues. V was shortened by 11 bases and J by 8 bases, with 18 bases between the two germline ends. CDR1 LGHNA and CDR2 YNFKEQ come from the germline V gene.